These 26 T cell receptor beta chains were all obtained from the same sample, sequenced in a study of beta chain features in type 1 diabetes (dated by TCRdb to the late 2010s). Library preparation employed the immunoSEQ multiplex PCR assay. All of the isolated RNA was reverse transcribed with the High Capacity cDNA Reverse Transcription Kit, so expressed TCRB transcripts were sequenced. TCRdb took over this immuneACCESS table, retaining in-frame rearrangements with V and J assigned. Such tables are incomplete; in checked studies, under half of the missing clones stem from an unresolved V gene, and the remainder is unexplained. Recorded for this sample are roughly 170,000 clones; about 12% of them occurred a single time. The top ten hold around 0.63% of the sample. The sample taken for sequencing was central memory CD4+ T cells from blood. Every receptor here comes from a woman younger than 35 in good health.

This clone was found a few times. This chain links TRBV30 with TRBJ2-2, with TRBD2 identical over 8 bases. Germline V gene sequence: CDR1 GTSNPN, CDR2 SVGIG (reference sequence). The CDR3 has 13 residues. Trimming removed 2 bases from V and 11 bases from J; junction bases left unmatched: 7. Here the CDR3 DNA reads TGTGCCTGGAGTAGGACTAGCCAGGGAGAGCTGTTTTTT. Its protein is CAWSRTSQGELFF. Full variable domain (rest looked up from reference TRBV30 and TRBJ2-2): SQTIHQWPATLVQPVGSPLSLECTVEGTSNPNLYWYRQAAGRGLQLLFYSVGIGQISSEVPQNLSASRPQDRQFILSSKKLLLSDSGFYLCAWSRTSQGELFFGEGSRLTVL.

The CDR3 region is CASSPRLANEQFF. In DNA, the CDR3 is TGTGCCAGCAGCCCCCGGCTAGCTAATGAGCAGTTCTTC. The J gene is TRBJ2-1, the V gene TRBV7-3; a weak D match, TRBD2 (5 bases). This CDR3 is built from 13 residues. V lost 5 bases and J 7 bases, leaving 12 bases between the germline ends. Per germline, CDR1 SGHTA and CDR2 FQGTGA.

This clone was seen more than once but under ten times. The chain has TRBV30 and TRBJ2-5; D ambiguous. Trimming pared 0 bases from V and 5 bases from J, leaving 13 bases between. The CDR3 runs 14 residues. Germline V gene lookup returns CDR1 GTSNPN and CDR2 SVGIG (reference sequence). The CDR3 reads CAWSVDQGRETQYF. CDR3 nucleotides: TGTGCCTGGAGTGTAGACCAAGGCAGGGAGACCCAGTACTTC.

The V call is TRBV5-1, the J call TRBJ2-1; TRBD2 agrees at 7 bases. The CDR3 extends over 14 amino acids. Germline CDR1 reads SGHRS; CDR2 reads YFSETQ. V was pared by 2 bases and J by 5 bases, with 4 bases of the junction left unmatched. The CDR3 reads CASSLTGTNNEQFF. CDR3 sequence (DNA): TGCGCCAGCAGCTTAACCGGGACTAACAATGAGCAGTTCTTC.

This clone was counted only a few times. V and J are TRBV28 and TRBJ2-1; 8 bases agree with TRBD2. This CDR3 region has 14 residues. The germline gives CDR1 MDHEN, CDR2 SYDVKM. After removal of 6 bases from V and 3 bases from J, the junction contained 4 bases not matched to a gene. In nucleotides, the CDR3 is TGTGCCAGCAGGATAGCGGGGAGCTACAATGAGCAGTTCTTC. As protein: CASRIAGSYNEQFF.

This clone was observed a handful of times. The J gene is TRBJ2-1, the V gene TRBV18; no reliable D call. Trimming removed 1 base from V and 8 bases from J, with 6 bases in between. Germline CDR1 KGHSH, CDR2 LQKENI. This CDR3 is 12 amino acids long. The CDR3 bases are TGTGCCAGCTCACCACAGAGCTATGAGCAGTTCTTC. Amino acids: CASSPQSYEQFF.

The chain carries TRBV9 and TRBJ2-2; possibly TRBD2 for D (5 bases). V was cut by 3 bases and J by 4 bases, with 19 bases left in between. Germline assignment: CDR1 SGDLS and CDR2 YYNGEE. CDR3 size: 17 residues. DNA for the CDR3: TGTGCCAGCAGCGCGGAACGCGGGCGTATGTCCACCGGGGAGCTGTTTTTT. Its protein product is CASSAERGRMSTGELFF.

This clone has a handful of counts. This chain connects TRBV7-9 to TRBJ1-4, with D uncertain. Germline V gene lookup returns CDR1 SEHNR and CDR2 FQNEAQ (reference sequence). The CDR3 consists of 13 residues. V lost 5 bases to trimming and J lost 5 bases, with 9 bases between them. The CDR3 loop is CASSGSLNEKLFF. The DNA for the CDR3 is TGTGCCAGCAGCGGCTCACTAAATGAAAAACTGTTTTTT.

This clone was seen only a few times. The chain carries TRBV9 and TRBJ1-5; D perhaps matches TRBD1 (5 bases). V lost 0 bases and J 7 bases, leaving 14 bases between the germline ends. The CDR3 totals 15 residues. CDR1 and CDR2 (germline): SGDLS, YYNGEE. Here the CDR3 DNA reads TGTGCCAGCAGCGTAGGTTCAGGGCAGGGCCAGCCCCAGCATTTT. Encoded protein: CASSVGSGQGQPQHF.

The V and J genes are TRBV18 and TRBJ2-1, with D possibly matching TRBD2 (7 bases). The germline V gene has CDR1 KGHSH and CDR2 LQKENI. The V end was cut by 1 base, the J end by 1 base, with 11 bases between. The CDR3 spans 16 residues. As DNA, the CDR3 is TGTGCCAGCTCACCACGGGGGGGCGAATCCTACAATGAGCAGTTCTTC. Amino acid sequence: CASSPRGGESYNEQFF. The variable domain in full, completed from reference TRBV18 and TRBJ2-1, reads NAGVMQNPRHLVRRRGQEARLRCSPMKGHSHVYWYRQLPEEGLKFMVYLQKENIIDESGMPKERFSAEFPKEGPSILRIQQVVRGDSAAYFCASSPRGGESYNEQFFGPGTRLTVL.

The V gene is TRBV7-9, the J gene TRBJ2-1; the match to TRBD2 covers 9 bases. The CDR3 runs 16 residues. The germline V gene encodes CDR1 SEHNR and CDR2 FQNEAQ (reference sequence). The V segment lost 5 bases and the J segment 4 bases; nucleotides outside the gene matches: 9. The CDR3 loop is CASSPRRTSAYNEQFF. DNA of the CDR3: TGTGCCAGCAGCCCTCGACGGACTAGCGCTTACAATGAGCAGTTCTTC. The whole variable domain, filled in from reference TRBV7-9 and TRBJ2-1, reads DTGVSQNPRHKITKRGQNVTFRCDPISEHNRLYWYRQTLGQGPEFLTYFQNEAQLEKSRLLSDRFSAERPKGSFSTLEIQRTEQGDSAMYLCASSPRRTSAYNEQFFGPGTRLTVL.

The chain links TRBV28 to TRBJ1-5; 8 bases match TRBD1. The length of the CDR3 is 16 residues. The ends lost 6 bases at V and 0 bases at J; junction bases unmatched: 7. Germline V gene sequence: CDR1 MDHEN, CDR2 SYDVKM. CDR3 sequence: CASSFRQGNSNQPQHF. For the CDR3, the DNA is TGTGCCAGCAGCTTTCGACAGGGGAATAGCAATCAGCCCCAGCATTTT.

The gene calls are TRBV7-2 and TRBJ1-2, with 11 bases lining up with TRBD1. CDR1 is SGHTA, CDR2 FQGNSA, per germline. The CDR3 is made up of 16 amino acids. The V segment lost 1 base and the J segment 3 bases; nucleotides outside the gene matches: 4. CDR3 in DNA: TGTGCCAGCAGCTTAGTGGGGACAGGGGGGGACTATGGCTACACCTTC. The encoded protein is CASSLVGTGGDYGYTF.

There are a few counts of this clone. Other nucleotide sequences in the sample specify the same CDR3. The chain combines TRBV7-9 with TRBJ2-5; TRBD2 might be the D (6 bases). The V gene lost 6 bases and the J gene lost 5 bases, with 13 bases spanning the gap. CDR1 SEHNR and CDR2 FQNEAQ come from the germline V gene (reference sequence). The CDR3 totals 13 residues. The CDR3 bases are TGTGCCAGCAGTAGGGGAGGTTTGGAGACCCAGTACTTC. It encodes CASSRGGLETQYF.

At least ten counts were recorded for this clone. The chain is built from TRBV28 and TRBJ2-7, with 8 bases aligning to TRBD1. This CDR3 region has 17 residues. The junction had 19 bases not matched to a gene; V was cut back by 7 bases and J by 5 bases. Germline V gene sequence: CDR1 MDHEN, CDR2 SYDVKM. Here the CDR3 reads CASKDDGQGRVRDEQYF. The CDR3 DNA sequence: TGTGCCAGCAAAGACGATGGACAGGGACGTGTTCGTGACGAGCAGTACTTC.

This chain uses TRBV5-4 with TRBJ2-4; 9 bases match TRBD1. This CDR3 has 16 amino acids. The V segment lost 2 bases and the J segment 4 bases; nucleotides outside the gene matches: 7. CDR1 and CDR2 from the germline V gene are SGHNT and YYREEE (reference sequence). The CDR3 nucleotides read TGTGCCAGCAGCTTTACGACCGGGACAGGGAAAAACATTCAGTACTTC. Its protein product is CASSFTTGTGKNIQYF.

The rearrangement joins TRBV7-2 to TRBJ2-7; TRBD1 agrees at 8 bases. There are 16 residues in the CDR3. With 0 bases clipped from V and 3 bases from J, the junction kept 7 bases outside the gene matches. Looked up from germline, CDR1 is SGHTA and CDR2 is FQGNSA. In DNA, the CDR3 is TGTGCCAGCAGCTTAGCTGGCGGGACAGGTCTCTACGAGCAGTACTTC. Its translation: CASSLAGGTGLYEQYF.

The rearrangement links TRBV6-6 to TRBJ2-5, with D perhaps matching TRBD2 (5 bases). The length of the CDR3 is 16 residues. Germline V gene data show CDR1 as MNHNY and CDR2 as SVGAGI (reference sequence). Trimming took off 6 bases at V and 3 bases at J, with 20 bases between the two ends. The CDR3 region is CASRVGMGREKETQYF. In DNA form, the CDR3 reads TGTGCCAGCAGAGTTGGAATGGGAAGGGAGAAAGAGACCCAGTACTTC.

Regarding this clone: One base away lies a much larger clone, so this may be a sequencing read error. V usage is TRBV6-6 and J usage is TRBJ2-7, with 7 bases identical to TRBD1. The CDR3 is 12 amino acids. Germline-derived CDR1 and CDR2 are MNHNY and SVGAGI (reference sequence). J gave up 3 bases and V 5 bases, and 1 base lay outside the gene matches. The CDR3, as DNA: TGTGCCAGCAGTGGACAGGTCTACGAGCAGTACTTC. Translation gives CASSGQVYEQYF.

This clone was detected a few times. The chain links TRBV5-4 to TRBJ1-4; the D gene is possibly TRBD1 (6 bases). This CDR3 has 14 amino acids. Germline values: CDR1 SGHNT, CDR2 YYREEE (reference sequence). V dropped 1 base and J dropped 8 bases, with 12 bases sitting between them. Here the CDR3 reads CASSLIGGSEKLFF. The CDR3 region has the DNA TGTGCCAGCAGCTTGATTGGGGGCAGCGAAAAACTGTTTTTT.

This rearrangement joins TRBV14 to TRBJ2-7; weak D call: TRBD1 (6 bases). V was clipped by 4 bases and J by 0 bases, with 16 bases between them. The germline V gene encodes CDR1 SGHDN and CDR2 FVKESK. The CDR3 is 16 residues long. This CDR3 reads CASSRGQSDLSYEQYF. The CDR3 coding sequence is TGTGCCAGCAGCCGAGGACAGTCAGACCTCTCCTACGAGCAGTACTTC.

This chain uses TRBV20-1 with TRBJ1-2; D is unresolved. The CDR3 length is 11 residues. V dropped 6 bases and J dropped 8 bases, with 13 bases sitting between them. Germline CDR1 DFQATT, CDR2 SNEGSKA (reference sequence). CDR3 nucleotides: TGCAGTGCCCTCCCAGGCCCAGGCTACACCTTC. Residues: CSALPGPGYTF.

The chain links TRBV19 to TRBJ1-5; the D gene is possibly TRBD1 (5 bases). This CDR3 has 14 amino acids. The germline CDR1 and CDR2 sequences are LNHDA and SQIVND (reference sequence). The V and J ends lost 7 bases and 4 bases respectively, with 14 bases between them. The CDR3 DNA reads as TGTGCCAGTACTCGAGGGACTGGAAATCAGCCCCAGCATTTT. It is translated as CASTRGTGNQPQHF.

The V and J genes are TRBV2 and TRBJ2-1; TRBD2 is a possible D gene (6 bases). CDR1 and CDR2 (germline): SNHLY, FYNNEI. Trimming left V 5 bases short and J 9 bases short, with 14 bases between. The CDR3 is made up of 13 amino acids. In nucleotides, the CDR3 is TGTGCCAGCAGTCCTGGTTACGGGAGTGAGCAGTTCTTC. This gives the protein CASSPGYGSEQFF.

This clone was observed a few times. V usage is TRBV28 and J usage is TRBJ1-2; D is possibly TRBD1 (5 bases). CDR1 is MDHEN, CDR2 SYDVKM, per germline. The CDR3 is 15 amino acids. V shed 2 bases and J shed 2 bases, with 12 bases lying between them. The CDR3: CASSLGGARNYGYTF. The CDR3 DNA is TGTGCCAGCAGTTTAGGAGGGGCCAGAAACTATGGCTACACCTTC.

This clone has only a few counts. The gene calls are TRBV7-9 and TRBJ1-2; tentative D call: TRBD1 (5 bases). The CDR3 is made up of 13 amino acids. V dropped 6 bases and J dropped 4 bases, with 12 bases sitting between them. Germline V gene sequence: CDR1 SEHNR, CDR2 FQNEAQ (reference sequence). As DNA, the CDR3 is TGTGCCAGCAGGTCCGACAGCCCCTATGGCTACACCTTC. Translated: CASRSDSPYGYTF.